What follows are 5 T cell receptor beta chains derived from one specimen sequenced in a study of blood T cell repertoires in COVID-19. Profiled with immunoSEQ multiplex PCR; TCRdb holds only in-frame clones, not every one. Of around 300,000 clones listed, 90% are singletons. The specimen sequenced was PBMCs or T cells enriched from blood (not recorded which). The receptors here all came from a woman between 18 and 30 years old with acute COVID-19.

This clone showed up just a few times. The chain links TRBV11-2 to TRBJ1-4; a weak D match, TRBD1 (6 bases). The CDR3 spans 15 residues. Germline CDR1 and CDR2: SGHAT and FQNNGV. Trimming shortened V by 2 bases and J by 8 bases, and 15 bases separated the two germline ends. The CDR3 loop reads CASSLSAGAYEKLFF. CDR3 DNA: TGTGCCAGCAGCTTATCCGCAGGGGCGTACGAAAAACTGTTTTTT. Supplemented by reference TRBV11-2 and TRBJ1-4, the full variable domain reads EAGVAQSPRYKIIEKRQSVAFWCNPISGHATLYWYQQILGQGPKLLIQFQNNGVVDDSQLPKDRFSAERLKGVDSTLKIQPAKLEDSAVYLCASSLSAGAYEKLFFGSGTQLSVL.

The chain combines TRBV5-6 with TRBJ1-2, with 7 bases fitting TRBD1. Germline-derived CDR1 and CDR2 are SGHDT and YYEEEE. V trimming: 4 bases; J trimming: 4 bases; junction bases outside the gene matches: 7. There are 14 residues in the CDR3. CDR3 in amino acids: CASSPRQGPYGYTF. The DNA of the CDR3 is TGTGCCAGCAGCCCCAGACAGGGACCCTATGGCTACACCTTC.

To note about this clone: Other DNA sequences within the sample encode an identical CDR3. The V and J genes are TRBV18 and TRBJ1-5; a possible D gene is TRBD1 (6 bases). Germline-derived CDR1 and CDR2 are KGHSH and LQKENI. Trimming left V 3 bases short and J 4 bases short, with 7 bases between. This CDR3 has 13 amino acids. This CDR3 reads CASSPDRNQPQHF. In DNA, the CDR3 is TGTGCCAGCTCACCGGACAGAAATCAGCCCCAGCATTTT.

This clone appeared many times. The chain links TRBV5-1 to TRBJ2-7; D is ambiguous. The CDR3 length is 14 residues. Trimming removed 0 bases at V and 5 bases at J, with 12 bases between. Germline loops: CDR1 SGHRS, CDR2 YFSETQ. The CDR3 loop reads CASSLAASYDEQYF. CDR3 DNA sequence: TGCGCCAGCAGCTTGGCGGCTAGTTACGACGAGCAGTACTTC. Together with reference TRBV5-1 and TRBJ2-7, the CDR3 gives the full variable domain: KAGVTQTPRYLIKTRGQQVTLSCSPISGHRSVSWYQQTPGQGLQFLFEYFSETQRNKGNFPGRFSGRQFSNSRSEMNVSTLELGDSALYLCASSLAASYDEQYFGPGTRLTVT.

The rearrangement joins TRBV6-6 to TRBJ2-2; D is possibly TRBD1 (6 bases). The V gene lost 6 bases and the J gene lost 2 bases, with 16 bases spanning the gap. Per germline, CDR1 MNHNY and CDR2 SVGAGI (reference sequence). The CDR3 totals 16 residues. As DNA, the CDR3 is TGTGCCAGCAGGCCTACAGGGAGTGCTAACACCGGGGAGCTGTTTTTT. Its translation: CASRPTGSANTGELFF.